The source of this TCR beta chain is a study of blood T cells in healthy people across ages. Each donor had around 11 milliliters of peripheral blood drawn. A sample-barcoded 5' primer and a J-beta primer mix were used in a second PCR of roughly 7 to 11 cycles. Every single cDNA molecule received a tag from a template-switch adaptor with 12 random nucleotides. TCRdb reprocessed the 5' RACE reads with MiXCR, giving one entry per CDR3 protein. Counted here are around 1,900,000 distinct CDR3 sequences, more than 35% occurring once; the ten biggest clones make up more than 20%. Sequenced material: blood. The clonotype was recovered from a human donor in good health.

The CDR3 DNA reads as TGCGCCAGCAGCTCGGTCGGTCCGGGGGCTGGCACAGATACGCAGTATTTT. Amino acid sequence: CASSSVGPGAGTDTQYF. The V gene is TRBV5-1, the J gene TRBJ2-3; either TRBD1 or TRBD2 may supply D (6 bases each). The germline V gene encodes CDR1 SGHRS and CDR2 YFSETQ. The CDR3 runs to 17 residues. Trimming pared 3 bases from V and 1 base from J, leaving 18 bases between.